This TCR beta chain was found in a study of beta chain features in type 1 diabetes (dated by TCRdb to 2017 to 2018). About the full investigation: Patients and healthy donors did not differ in mean age, gender distribution, total cell number or subset yield. A total of roughly 100 million sorted cells were examined across all samples, and RNA yield correlated strongly with the number of cells per subset. Whereas all 30 or so donors provided naive and central memory subsets, regulatory and stem cell-like memory subsets were isolated from just 8 patients and roughly 8 healthy donors. In the study, TCRB repertoires of sorted circulating CD4+ T cell subsets from recently diagnosed type 1 diabetes patients were compared with those of matched healthy donors. The study at large found these results: Sequencing cDNA rather than genomic DNA could over-represent highly expressing activated cells, although activation and CD3 levels did not differ between groups. Type 1 diabetes patients showed a moderate but significant shortening of TCRB CDR3 length in all four CD4+ subsets. Shorter templates might have been favored by PCR, but patient and control samples were amplified and corrected together, so both groups would have been affected equally by any skew. The naive, central memory and regulatory TCRB repertoires appeared to resemble one another more closely among patients than among healthy donors. Because small numbers of individuals were included in the HLA sub-analyses, any influence of HLA type on TCRB rearrangement was left unresolved. At VDJ recombination sites, patients with type 1 diabetes made fewer insertions and deleted more nucleotides, a pattern implying thymic rearrangement abnormalities.

Each donor gave one peripheral blood draw, averaging roughly 100 mL, which was collected into heparinised tubes. Using a panel that included CD45RO, CCR7, CD25, CD127, CD95 and CD27, naive, central memory, regulatory and stem cell-like memory CD4+ T cells were sorted on a BD FACSAria II. Every sorted population had a purity above 95%. PBMCs were isolated immediately by Lymphoprep density gradient centrifugation and stained directly without culture. Samples were stained and sorted in pairs, with one healthy donor and one patient per experiment, so that batch effects were minimized. As to this clone: The antigen it binds to is not known. No clone much larger than this one lies a single base away; base qualities are absent.

The entire isolated RNA was reverse transcribed using the High Capacity cDNA Reverse Transcription Kit, and thus expressed TCRB transcripts were sequenced. Deep immunoSEQ sequencing was applied to naive, central memory and regulatory T cell samples, giving an average of around 3.4 million total reads per sample. Sorted cells were lysed in RLT buffer and RNA was extracted with DNase-treated RNeasy Micro or Mini kits, depending on cell number. Each cell subset was processed separately to prevent cross-contamination, with patient and healthy donor samples processed together. TCRB sequences were amplified from cDNA with the immunoSEQ multiplex PCR, producing 87-bp fragments spanning the CDR3 region. The amplicons were sequenced using the Illumina HiSeq platform. The paper's processing steps were these. Synthetic template baselines were used to correct PCR bias computationally, reads within Hamming distance 2 were collapsed together, and singletons that could not be merged were discarded. Reads were aligned against IMGT to assign V, D and J genes, CDR3 length and insertions or deletions at six rearrangement sites. Within each subset, clonotype counts were normalized to the number of sorted cells before true diversity and Gini coefficients were calculated with the tcR R package. Repertoire sharing was quantified using the overlap coefficient calculated on TCRB nucleotide sequences. Out-of-frame TCRB sequences from naive cells were analyzed to stand in for the pre-selection repertoire. In TCRdb, the immuneACCESS table is reduced to in-frame sequences with V and J assigned. These tables do not hold every clone; where another copy was compared, an unresolved V gene accounts for under half, and the others remain unexplained. V and J calls and clone size follow that table, whereas D and trimming were derived from the DNA. The sample table lists 680,000 or so clones, 15% of them with a count of one. Of the sample, 0.07% to 0.095% is held by the ten largest clones.

The receptor's source is a young man in good health. Sample: naive CD4+ T cells from blood. In the paper's terms, the cell subset or site label means: true naive CD4+ T cells.

This receptor has the CDR3 CSARKGEAFF. DNA sequence: TGCAGTGCTAGGAAGGGTGAAGCTTTCTTT. The rearrangement combines TRBV20-1 with TRBJ1-1, with the D segment identity uncertain. The CDR3, from cysteine to phenylalanine, totals 10 residues. The CDR3 DNA has 30 bases and is translated from base 1. CDR1 DFQATT and CDR2 SNEGSKA were looked up in the germline V gene (reference sequence). Trimming removed 3 bases from V and 7 bases from J, leaving 6 bases between the germline ends.